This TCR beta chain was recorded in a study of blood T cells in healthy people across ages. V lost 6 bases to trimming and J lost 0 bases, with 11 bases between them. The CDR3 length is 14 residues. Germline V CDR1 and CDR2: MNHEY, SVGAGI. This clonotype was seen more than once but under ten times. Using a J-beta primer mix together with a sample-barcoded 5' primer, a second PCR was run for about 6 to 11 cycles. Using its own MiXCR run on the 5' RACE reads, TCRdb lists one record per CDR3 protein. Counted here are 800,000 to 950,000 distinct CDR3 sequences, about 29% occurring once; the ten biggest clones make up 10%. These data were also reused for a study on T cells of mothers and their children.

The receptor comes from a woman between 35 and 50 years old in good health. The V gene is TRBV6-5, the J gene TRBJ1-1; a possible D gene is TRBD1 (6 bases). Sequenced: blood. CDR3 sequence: CASSPGTLNTEAFF. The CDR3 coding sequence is TGTGCCAGCAGCCCCGGGACACTGAACACTGAAGCTTTCTTT.